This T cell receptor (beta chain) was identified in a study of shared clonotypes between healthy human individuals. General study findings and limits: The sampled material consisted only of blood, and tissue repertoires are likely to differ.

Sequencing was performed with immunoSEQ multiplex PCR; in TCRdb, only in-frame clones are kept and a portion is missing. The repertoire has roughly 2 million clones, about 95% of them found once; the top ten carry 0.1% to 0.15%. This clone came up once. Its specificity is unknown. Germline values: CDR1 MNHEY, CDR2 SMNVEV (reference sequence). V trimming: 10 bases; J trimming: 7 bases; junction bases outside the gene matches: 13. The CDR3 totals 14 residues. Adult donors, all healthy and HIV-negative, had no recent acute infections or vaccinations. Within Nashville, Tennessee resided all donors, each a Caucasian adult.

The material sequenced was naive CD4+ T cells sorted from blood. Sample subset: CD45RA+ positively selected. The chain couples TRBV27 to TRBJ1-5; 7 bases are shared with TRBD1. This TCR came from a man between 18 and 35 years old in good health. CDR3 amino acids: CANKTGLFGQPQHF. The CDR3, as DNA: TGTGCCAACAAGACAGGGTTGTTTGGACAGCCCCAGCATTTT.